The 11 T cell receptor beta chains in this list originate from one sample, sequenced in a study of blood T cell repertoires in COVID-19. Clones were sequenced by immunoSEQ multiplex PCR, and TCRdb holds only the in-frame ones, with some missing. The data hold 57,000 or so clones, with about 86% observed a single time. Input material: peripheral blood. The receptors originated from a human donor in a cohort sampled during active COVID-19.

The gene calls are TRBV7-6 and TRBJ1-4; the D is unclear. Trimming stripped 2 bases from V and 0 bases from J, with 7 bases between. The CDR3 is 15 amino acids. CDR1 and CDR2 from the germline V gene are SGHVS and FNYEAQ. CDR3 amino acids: CASSLTSTTNEKLFF. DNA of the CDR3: TGTGCCAGCAGCTTAACCAGTACAACTAATGAAAAACTGTTTTTT. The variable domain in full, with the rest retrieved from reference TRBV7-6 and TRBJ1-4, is GAGVSQSPRYKVTKRGQDVALRCDPISGHVSLYWYRQALGQGPEFLTYFNYEAQQDKSGLPNDRFSAERPEGSISTLTIQRTEQRDSAMYRCASSLTSTTNEKLFFGSGTQLSVL.

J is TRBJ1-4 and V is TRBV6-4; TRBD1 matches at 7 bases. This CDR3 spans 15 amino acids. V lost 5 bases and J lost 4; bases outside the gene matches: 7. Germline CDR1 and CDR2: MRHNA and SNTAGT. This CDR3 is CASSRSTGRNEKLFF. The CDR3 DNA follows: TGTGCCAGCAGTCGTTCGACAGGGCGTAATGAAAAACTGTTTTTT.

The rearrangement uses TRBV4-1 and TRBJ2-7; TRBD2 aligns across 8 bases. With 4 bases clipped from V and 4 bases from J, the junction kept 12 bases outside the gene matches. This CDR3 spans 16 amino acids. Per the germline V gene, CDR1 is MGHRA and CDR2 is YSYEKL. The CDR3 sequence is CASSLAAGTRTYEQYF. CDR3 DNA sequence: TGCGCCAGCAGCCTAGCCGCCGGGACTAGAACGTACGAGCAGTACTTC.

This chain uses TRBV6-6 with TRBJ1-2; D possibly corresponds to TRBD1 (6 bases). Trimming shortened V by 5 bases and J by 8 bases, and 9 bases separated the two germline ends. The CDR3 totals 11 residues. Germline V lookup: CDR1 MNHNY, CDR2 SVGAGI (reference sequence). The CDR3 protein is CASSPGDGYTF. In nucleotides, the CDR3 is TGTGCCAGCAGTCCAGGGGACGGCTACACCTTC.

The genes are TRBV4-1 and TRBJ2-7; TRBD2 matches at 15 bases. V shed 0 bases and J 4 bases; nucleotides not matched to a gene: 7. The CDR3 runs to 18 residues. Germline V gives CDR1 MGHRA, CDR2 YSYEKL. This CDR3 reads CASSQDMGTSGRLYEQYF. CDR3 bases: TGCGCCAGCAGCCAAGATATGGGGACTAGCGGGAGGTTATACGAGCAGTACTTC.

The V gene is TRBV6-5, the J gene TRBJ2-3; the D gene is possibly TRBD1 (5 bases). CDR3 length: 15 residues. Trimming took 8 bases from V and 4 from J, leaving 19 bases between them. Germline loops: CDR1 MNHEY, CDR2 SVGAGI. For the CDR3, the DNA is TGTGCCAGCCCCGGACGGAAGTTGGGGCCAGATACGCAGTATTTT. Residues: CASPGRKLGPDTQYF.

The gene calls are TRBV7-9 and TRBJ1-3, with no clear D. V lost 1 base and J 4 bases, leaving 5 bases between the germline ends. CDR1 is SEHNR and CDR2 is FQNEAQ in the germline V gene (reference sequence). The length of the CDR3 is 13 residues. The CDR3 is CASSLVRGNTIYF. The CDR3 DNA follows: TGTGCCAGCAGCTTAGTTCGGGGAAACACCATATATTTT.

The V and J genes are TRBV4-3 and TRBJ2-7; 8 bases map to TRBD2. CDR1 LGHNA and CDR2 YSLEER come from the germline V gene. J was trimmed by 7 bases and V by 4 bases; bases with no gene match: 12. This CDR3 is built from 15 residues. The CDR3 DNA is TGCGCCAGCAGCCTAGGACTAGCCACGGTAGGTGAGCAGTACTTC. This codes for CASSLGLATVGEQYF.

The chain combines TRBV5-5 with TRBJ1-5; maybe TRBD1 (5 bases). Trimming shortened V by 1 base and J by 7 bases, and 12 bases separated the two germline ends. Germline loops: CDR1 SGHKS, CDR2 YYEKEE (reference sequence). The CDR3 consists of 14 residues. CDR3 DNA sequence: TGTGCCAGCAGCTTGCGGGGGGGAAAGCAGCCCCAGCATTTT. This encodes CASSLRGGKQPQHF.

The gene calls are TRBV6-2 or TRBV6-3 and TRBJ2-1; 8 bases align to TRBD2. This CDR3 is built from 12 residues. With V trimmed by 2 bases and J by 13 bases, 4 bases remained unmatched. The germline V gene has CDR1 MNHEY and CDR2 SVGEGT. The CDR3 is CASSYGGLAQFF. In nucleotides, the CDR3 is TGTGCCAGCAGTTACGGTGGACTAGCCCAGTTCTTC.

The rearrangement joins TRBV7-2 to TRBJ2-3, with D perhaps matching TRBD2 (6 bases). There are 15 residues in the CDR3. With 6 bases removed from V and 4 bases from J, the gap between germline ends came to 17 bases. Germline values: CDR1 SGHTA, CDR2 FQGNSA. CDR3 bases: TGTGCCAGCAGGAACCCGACTAGTAATCCAGATACGCAGTATTTT. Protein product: CASRNPTSNPDTQYF.